This T cell receptor beta chain emerged from a study of T cells in Graves' hyperthyroidism and ophthalmopathy. Whole-study context: Blood was drawn when the patient was first diagnosed and still untreated.

In patients aged 18 to 65, hyperthyroidism was newly diagnosed, with duration under 2 months. Cells are PBMCs isolated from roughly 9.3 ml of fresh blood. The CDR3 extends over 15 amino acids. The germline gives CDR1 MNHNS, CDR2 SASEGT. Trimming removed 6 bases at V and 3 bases at J, with 15 bases between. This clonotype was found many times. The antigen is not known. Notes on the study in general: Model output signaled ophthalmopathy a median about 6.3 months ahead of onset.

There were TCR beta CDR3 regions amplified from RNA transcripts. With the HTBI primer set, the TCR CDR3 went through a first round of RT-PCR. A single record per CDR3 protein comes from TCRdb applying MiXCR to the multiplex PCR reads. Of hundreds of thousands of distinct CDR3 sequences listed, 11% to 15% are singletons. The receptor comes from a woman under 40 with Graves' hyperthyroidism that later progressed to Graves' ophthalmopathy. Sequenced input: blood. The chain is built from TRBV6-1 and TRBJ1-5; D is undetermined. CDR3 DNA: TGTGCCAGCAGGAAAAGGGATCTTTTCAATCAGCCCCAGCATTTT. This encodes CASRKRDLFNQPQHF.